This TCR beta chain was identified during a study of T-cell memory formation after mild COVID-19. Overall study results and limits: Mainly in CM and EM were contracting CD4+ clones; CD8+ were in EMRA.

On this clonotype itself: No antigen is known for it.

The V segment lost 3 bases and the J segment 2 bases; nucleotides outside the gene matches: 8. This CDR3 region has 16 residues. The germline V gene has CDR1 LGHNA and CDR2 YSLEER. TCRdb used MiXCR to reprocess the 5' RACE reads, holding one entry per CDR3 protein. This table holds under 550,000 distinct CDR3 sequences, 18% found once. The genes are TRBV4-3 and TRBJ2-3; 7 bases are a match to TRBD1. The material sequenced was PBMCs or a T cell subset sorted from them (not recorded which). This TCR was recovered from a man between 18 and 35 years old who had mild COVID-19 (a few samples of this study predate the infection). Cell type and time point are not known. The DNA for the CDR3 is TGCGCCAGCAGCCAGTTAACTGGGACAGCCACAGATACGCAGTATTTT. Its translation: CASSQLTGTATDTQYF.